This is a list of T cell receptor beta chains from one sample in a study of T cells in Graves' hyperthyroidism and ophthalmopathy. TCRdb redid the calling of the multiplex PCR reads with MiXCR, one entry per CDR3 protein. The sample carries under 650,000 distinct CDR3 sequences, 15% to 20% recorded once. The material sequenced was blood. Receptors were obtained from a woman in her thirties with Graves' hyperthyroidism. CDR3s include the opening cysteine and the closing phenylalanine or tryptophan. A D gene is named only where the DNA matches it firmly. The listing skips clone size in some rows; elsewhere it reads once, few, many or a size class.

cdr3_aa | cdr3_nt | clone_size | j_call | d_call | v_call
CASGPSYEQYF | TGTGCCAGCGGGCCGTCCTACGAGCAGTACTTC | many | TRBJ2-7 | NA | TRBV28
CASRFAGSPELFF | TGTGCCAGCAGGTTCGCGGGGAGCCCGGAGCTGTTTTTT | many | TRBJ2-2 | NA | TRBV6-1
CATEGNTEAFF | TGTGCCACCGAGGGGAACACTGAAGCTTTCTTT | many | TRBJ1-1 | NA | TRBV28
CASSETSGRGNEQFF | TGTGCCAGCAGCGAAACTAGCGGGAGGGGGAATGAGCAGTTCTTC | many | TRBJ2-1 | TRBD2 | TRBV11-2
CASSYSYGDWGMFEQFF | TGTGCCAGCAGTTACTCATACGGGGACTGGGGGATGTTTGAGCAGTTCTTC | few | TRBJ2-1 | NA | TRBV6-2/TRBV6-3
CASSLVRDADTQYF | TGTGCCAGCAGCTTAGTCAGGGACGCAGATACGCAGTATTTT | NA | TRBJ2-3 | NA | TRBV7-8
CASSLGQRSSYEQYF | TGTGCCAGCAGCTTAGGACAGAGAAGTTCCTACGAGCAGTACTTC | many | TRBJ2-7 | NA | TRBV11-2
CASSLGGANEQFF | TGTGCCAGCAGTTTAGGGGGGGCCAATGAGCAGTTCTTC | many | TRBJ2-1 | NA | TRBV27
CASSFPGDNEQFF | TGTGCCAGCAGCTTTCCGGGGGACAATGAGCAGTTCTTC | few | TRBJ2-1 | NA | TRBV5-4
CASRPDSTNQPQHF | TGTGCCAGCAGGCCCGACAGCACCAATCAGCCCCAGCATTTT | few | TRBJ1-5 | NA | TRBV6-1
CAGGRGNTGELFF | TGTGCCGGGGGCAGGGGAAACACCGGGGAGCTGTTTTTT | NA | TRBJ2-2 | NA | TRBV6-2/TRBV6-3
CASSLGRGSRAYEQYF | TGTGCCAGCAGCTTAGGCCGGGGGTCTAGGGCCTACGAGCAATACTTC | NA | TRBJ2-7 | NA | TRBV11-2
CASSPTDASGRALRTDTQYF | TGTGCCAGCAGTCCGACTGACGCTAGCGGGAGGGCCCTTCGCACAGATACGCAGTATTTT | NA | TRBJ2-3 | TRBD2 | TRBV28
CASRPSGRAAGELFF | TGTGCCAGCAGGCCTAGCGGGAGGGCTGCCGGGGAGCTGTTTTTT | NA | TRBJ2-2 | TRBD2 | TRBV6-1
CASTGTGWNEQFF | TGCGCCAGTACCGGGACAGGGTGGAATGAGCAGTTCTTC | many | TRBJ2-1 | TRBD1 | TRBV5-1
CASRHGRTTINYGYTF | TGTGCCAGCAGACACGGGCGGACTACGATTAACTATGGCTACACCTTC | few | TRBJ1-2 | NA | TRBV6-1
CSALPLLAGASTDTQYF | TGCAGTGCTCTTCCCTTACTAGCGGGAGCTAGCACAGATACGCAGTATTTT | NA | TRBJ2-3 | TRBD2 | TRBV20-1
CASSLRISGSYNEQFF | TGCGCCAGCAGCTTGAGGATTAGCGGCTCCTACAATGAGCAGTTCTTC | many | TRBJ2-1 | NA | TRBV5-1
CASSLMSRGQFF | TGTGCCAGCAGCTTAATGAGCCGAGGGCAGTTCTTC | NA | TRBJ2-1 | NA | TRBV7-9
CASSLAGLDGYTF | TGTGCCAGCAGCCTTGCGGGGTTGGATGGCTACACCTTC | many | TRBJ1-2 | NA | TRBV28
CASSLAMGAANTGELFF | TGCGCCAGCAGCTTGGCCATGGGCGCTGCGAACACCGGGGAGCTGTTTTTT | few | TRBJ2-2 | NA | TRBV5-1
CATSGLPGQRRDYYGYTF | TGTGCCACCAGCGGACTACCGGGACAGAGACGAGATTACTATGGCTACACCTTC | few | TRBJ1-2 | TRBD1 | TRBV15
CASSESTSEDTQYF | TGCGCCAGCAGTGAGTCGACTAGCGAAGATACGCAGTATTTT | NA | TRBJ2-3 | TRBD2 | TRBV10-1
CASRQSYEQYF | TGTGCCAGCAGACAGTCCTACGAGCAGTACTTC | few | TRBJ2-7 | NA | TRBV12-3/TRBV12-4
CASSSDINQPQHF | TGTGCCAGCAGTTCGGATATCAATCAGCCCCAGCATTTT | NA | TRBJ1-5 | NA | TRBV6-5
CASSYRWNTGELFF | TGTGCCAGCAGTTACCGTTGGAACACCGGGGAGCTGTTTTTT | many | TRBJ2-2 | NA | TRBV6-5
CASTLGGWAFF | TGTGCCAGCACGCTGGGTGGATGGGCTTTCTTT | NA | TRBJ1-1 | NA | TRBV25-1
CSLGDRGQEKLFF | TGCAGCCTCGGCGACAGGGGGCAGGAAAAACTGTTTTTT | many | TRBJ1-4 | TRBD1 | TRBV20-1
CASSSHRGGGEQYF | TGTGCCAGCAGCTCCCATAGGGGGGGGGGCGAGCAGTACTTC | many | TRBJ2-7 | NA | TRBV11-2
CASSLGQGKNTGELFF | TGTGCCAGCAGCTTAGGACAGGGAAAAAACACCGGGGAGCTGTTTTTT | many | TRBJ2-2 | TRBD1 | TRBV7-6
CASSPSRPDTQYF | TGTGCCAGCAGTCCTAGCAGACCAGATACGCAGTATTTT | NA | TRBJ2-3 | NA | TRBV27
CASSYQGGTEAFF | TGTGCCAGCAGTTATCAGGGTGGCACTGAAGCTTTCTTT | NA | TRBJ1-1 | NA | TRBV27
CASKRDRTDTQYF | TGTGCCAGCAAGCGGGATCGCACAGATACGCAGTATTTT | many | TRBJ2-3 | TRBD2 | TRBV2
CASSEAGATDTQYF | TGTGCCAGCAGTGAAGCAGGGGCCACAGATACGCAGTATTTT | many | TRBJ2-3 | NA | TRBV2
CASSQGQGGTEAFF | TGTGCCAGCTCACAGGGACAGGGAGGCACTGAAGCTTTCTTT | many | TRBJ1-1 | TRBD1 | TRBV18
CASSVGVAQETQYF | TGTGCCAGCAGCGTAGGGGTAGCCCAAGAGACCCAGTACTTC | many | TRBJ2-5 | NA | TRBV9
CASSLVGSGSSRPTDTQYF | TGTGCCAGCAGCTTAGTTGGTAGCGGGAGCAGTCGCCCCACAGATACGCAGTATTTT | NA | TRBJ2-3 | TRBD2 | TRBV11-2
CASSLASVDGYTF | TGTGCCAGCAGCTTAGCGTCGGTGGATGGCTACACCTTC | NA | TRBJ1-2 | NA | TRBV7-9
CASSSWTNVAQPQHF | TGTGCCAGCAGTTCGTGGACAAATGTGGCTCAGCCCCAGCATTTT | NA | TRBJ1-5 | NA | TRBV12-3/TRBV12-4
CASSPGAGREISYEQYF | TGTGCCAGCAGTCCTGGCGCCGGACGGGAAATCTCCTACGAGCAGTACTTC | many | TRBJ2-7 | NA | TRBV6-1
CSVYRGGYGYTF | TGCAGCGTTTACCGGGGCGGCTATGGCTACACCTTC | few | TRBJ1-2 | NA | TRBV29-1
CASNTRGLRTNEKLFF | TGTGCCAGCAACACCCGGGGGCTTAGGACTAATGAAAAACTGTTTTTT | few | TRBJ1-4 | NA | TRBV2
CASSLKRGRGDTQYF | TGTGCCAGCAGCCTCAAACGGGGGCGCGGGGATACGCAGTATTTT | many | TRBJ2-3 | NA | TRBV7-2
CASSQENGYEQYF | TGTGCCAGCAGCCAAGAAAATGGGTACGAGCAGTACTTC | few | TRBJ2-7 | NA | TRBV14
CASSLASGRAGEQFF | TGTGCCAGCAGCTTGGCTAGCGGGAGGGCCGGTGAGCAGTTCTTC | few | TRBJ2-1 | TRBD2 | TRBV7-3
CSGILAGTDTQYF | TGCAGCGGCATCCTAGCGGGCACAGATACGCAGTATTTT | NA | TRBJ2-3 | TRBD2 | TRBV29-1
CASSIAGRLSRQETQYF | TGCGCCAGCAGCATCGCAGGGAGACTCAGTAGGCAAGAGACCCAGTACTTC | few | TRBJ2-5 | NA | TRBV5-1
CASKAEGNEKLFF | TGTGCCAGCAAAGCGGAGGGCAATGAAAAACTGTTTTTT | few | TRBJ1-4 | NA | TRBV2
CASSLGTVSTGGQFF | TGTGCCAGCAGCCTTGGGACAGTATCTACAGGGGGGCAGTTCTTC | few | TRBJ2-1 | TRBD1 | TRBV9
CASSPPIATEAFF | TGTGCCAGCTCACCACCGATCGCCACTGAAGCTTTCTTT | NA | TRBJ1-1 | NA | TRBV18
CASSSTVLIPAGANVLTF | TGTGCCAGTAGTAGTACGGTTCTAATCCCCGCTGGGGCCAACGTCCTGACTTTC | NA | TRBJ2-6 | NA | TRBV19
CAISDIVGPADGYTF | TGTGCCATCAGTGATATTGTTGGGCCCGCGGATGGCTACACCTTC | NA | TRBJ1-2 | NA | TRBV10-3
CASSSGGIVSGELFF | TGTGCCAGCAGCTCCGGGGGAATCGTCTCCGGGGAGCTGTTTTTT | many | TRBJ2-2 | NA | TRBV7-3